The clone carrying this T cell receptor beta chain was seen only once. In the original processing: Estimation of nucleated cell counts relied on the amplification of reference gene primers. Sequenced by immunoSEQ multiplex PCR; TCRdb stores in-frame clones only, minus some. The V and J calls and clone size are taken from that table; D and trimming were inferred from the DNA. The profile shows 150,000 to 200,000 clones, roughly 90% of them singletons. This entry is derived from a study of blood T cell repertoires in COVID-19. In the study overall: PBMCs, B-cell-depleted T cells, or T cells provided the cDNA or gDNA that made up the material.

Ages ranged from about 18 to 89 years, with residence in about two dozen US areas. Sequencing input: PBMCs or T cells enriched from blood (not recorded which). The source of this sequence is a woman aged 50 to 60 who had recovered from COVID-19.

The CDR3 reads CASSVMRGGLETQYF. The CDR3 region has the DNA TGTGCCAGCAGCGTAATGCGGGGCGGCCTGGAGACCCAGTACTTC. This chain links TRBV9 with TRBJ2-5; D is perhaps TRBD2 (6 bases). The CDR3 has 15 residues. CDR1 is SGDLS and CDR2 is YYNGEE in the germline V gene. Trimming pared 1 base from V and 5 bases from J, leaving 15 bases between.